This T cell receptor (beta chain) was profiled in a study of long-term antiretroviral therapy in people with HIV. Study-wide findings and caveats: HIV repertoire CDR3 lengths ranged less widely than those of controls.

Germline CDR1 and CDR2: SGHKS and YYEKEE (reference sequence). V was pared by 5 bases and J by 3 bases, with 10 bases of the junction left unmatched. The CDR3 spans 15 residues. A word on this clone: Antigen unknown.

Running of the v3.0 immunoSEQ assay took place at survey level. Sequencing targeted 40,000-50,000 T-cell genomes per sample. Produced via immunoSEQ multiplex PCR; TCRdb's table is partial and in-frame only. The repertoire holds some 20,000 clones, with roughly 83% as singletons. Cryopreserved PBMC numbered roughly 1-10 million per sample before DNA extraction. The rearrangement uses TRBV5-5 and TRBJ1-1; 7 bases fit TRBD1. The source of this sequence is a man aged 18 to 29 with HIV. The sequenced sample was unsorted PBMCs, obtained 0.9 years after starting antiretroviral therapy. The CDR3 coding sequence is TGTGCCAGCAGAAGTCCCCCAGGGACAGACACTGAAGCTTTCTTT. Encoded protein: CASRSPPGTDTEAFF. Complete variable domain (other parts from reference TRBV5-5 and TRBJ1-1): DAGVTQSPTHLIKTRGQQVTLRCSPISGHKSVSWYQQVLGQGPQFIFQYYEKEERGRGNFPDRFSARQFPNYSSELNVNALLLGDSALYLCASRSPPGTDTEAFFGQGTRLTVV.